A single sample is the source of the 5 T cell receptor beta chains below, sequenced in a study of spatial heterogeneity in lung cancer (dated by TCRdb to about 2019). The investigation overall reported the following: The tumor nonsynonymous mutation count correlated with the number of expanded alpha and beta TCRs within the tumor.

Which antigens these TCRs recognize remains unknown. Preparation of the library involved 5' RACE. The instrument was a NextSeq 500. TCRdb trimmed public reads at Q25 via fastp, called clones via MiXCR and kept in-frame beta chains. Each CDR3 protein gets just one entry, which takes the most common genes and DNA from the rows behind it. The sample data list some 9,900 distinct CDR3 sequences, and 12% of these were observed just once. The ten largest clonotypes hold under 12% of the sample. The sample's time point, from its label and the paper: sample taken at primary tumor resection. Source: lung tumor tissue, taken at surgery. Every receptor here comes from a male donor with early-stage non-small cell lung cancer.

This clonotype has ten or more counts. The CDR3 coding sequence is TGTGCCAGCAGTGCAGGGGGCAGCTCCTATAATTCACCCCTCCACTTT. It is translated as CASSAGGSSYNSPLHF. The chain joins TRBV9 to TRBJ1-6; 8 bases agree with TRBD1. The trim removed 5 bases at V and 0 bases at J, leaving 4 bases unmatched. CDR3 size: 16 residues. Germline V gene data show CDR1 as SGDLS and CDR2 as YYNGEE.

J is TRBJ2-3 and V is TRBV6-5; D call uncertain. The CDR3 runs to 16 residues. The V end lost 4 bases, the J end lost 1 base, and 15 bases lay between the germline ends. Germline V gene sequence: CDR1 MNHEY, CDR2 SVGAGI. CDR3 sequence reads: CASSSKAYLGTDTQYF. The DNA for the CDR3 is TGTGCCAGCAGTTCTAAAGCGTACCTAGGCACAGATACGCAGTATTTT.

This clonotype has more than one count but fewer than ten. The V and J genes are TRBV20-1 and TRBJ2-6, with 8 bases lining up with TRBD1. The CDR3 has 17 amino acids. The germline V gene has CDR1 DFQATT and CDR2 SNEGSKA (reference sequence). V trimming: 3 bases; J trimming: 2 bases; junction bases outside the gene matches: 9. CDR3 loop: CSASAGQGGTGANVLTF. DNA of the CDR3: TGCAGTGCTAGTGCCGGACAGGGCGGAACTGGGGCCAACGTCCTGACTTTC.

The chain carries TRBV12-3 or TRBV12-4 and TRBJ2-5; weak D call: TRBD1 (6 bases). CDR3 length: 15 residues. V lost 4 bases and J 5 bases, leaving 17 bases between the germline ends. CDR3 bases: TGTGCCAGCAGTTCTAAGGGCAGGGGCAGTGAGACCCAGTACTTC. Translation gives CASSSKGRGSETQYF.

The chain combines TRBV12-3 or TRBV12-4 with TRBJ2-5; 8 bases are shared with TRBD2. The trim removed 3 bases at V and 2 bases at J, leaving 11 bases unmatched. The CDR3 runs to 17 residues. CDR3 sequence (DNA): TGTGCCAGCAGTTTGCGGGTTGGCGGGGGGCTTCAAGAGACCCAGTACTTC. This codes for CASSLRVGGGLQETQYF.